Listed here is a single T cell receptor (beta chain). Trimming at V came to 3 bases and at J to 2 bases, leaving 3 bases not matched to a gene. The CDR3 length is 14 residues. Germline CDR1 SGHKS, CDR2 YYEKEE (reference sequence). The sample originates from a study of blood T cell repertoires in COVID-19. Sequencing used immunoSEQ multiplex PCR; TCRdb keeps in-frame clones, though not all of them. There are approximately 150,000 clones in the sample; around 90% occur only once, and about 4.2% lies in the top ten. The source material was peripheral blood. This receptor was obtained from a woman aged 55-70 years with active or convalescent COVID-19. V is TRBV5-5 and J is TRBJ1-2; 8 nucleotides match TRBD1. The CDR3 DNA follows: TGTGCCAGCAGCTCCAGGGGGCGGAACTATGGCTACACCTTC. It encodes CASSSRGRNYGYTF.